The clone carrying this TCR beta chain has ten or more counts. Its antigen is still unknown. The data derive from a study of T cell repertoires in cytomegalovirus infection. Study in general: CMV epitopes that were recently identified and HLA-C-restricted were used alongside well-studied HLA-B-restricted ones. Carrying CMV and the relevant HLA type showed in public TCR beta signatures. Study-level results: The ex vivo response was dominated by HLA-C-restricted CMV-specific TCR beta clonotypes. Using cumulative public TCR beta family frequency, the authors identified those who carried CMV together with the relevant HLA.

TCRdb independently ran MiXCR on the reads; one entry per CDR3 protein. The sample contains around 800,000 distinct CDR3 sequences, approximately 30% of which appear only once. Sequencing was performed on cultured CD8+ T cells from PBMCs, taken from culture after CMV antigen stimulation. This TCR was sampled from a human donor in good health (CMV status not recorded). Some clones in this sample may be carry-over from other donors' samples.

CDR3 in DNA: TGTGCCAGCAGTTTAAGGCCTCCGTCCTACAATGAGCAGTTCTTC. Protein: CASSLRPPSYNEQFF. The chain combines TRBV12-3 or TRBV12-4 with TRBJ2-1; D unresolved. The V end was cut by 2 bases, the J end by 1 base, with 9 bases between. The CDR3 runs 15 residues.